This T cell receptor (beta chain) was identified during a study of CD8+CD57+ T cells in acquired aplastic anemia. Sequencing was done on patients that had shown CD8+CD57+ cell expansion by flow cytometry. CDR3 and TCR beta VDJ profiling relied on genomic DNA as the template. TCRdb used MiXCR to reprocess the reads, holding one entry per CDR3 protein. Seen here are approximately 59,000 distinct CDR3 sequences, approximately 50% observed once, and the top ten hold under 20%. This CDR3 region has 14 residues. V shed 0 bases, J shed 5 bases, and the junction held 2 bases outside the gene matches. Germline values: CDR1 LGHNA, CDR2 YSLEER. In this sample, this clonotype turned up many times.

The sequencing sample was made of sorted CD4+, CD8+, or CD8+CD57+ T cells (not recorded which) from PBMCs. This rearrangement joins TRBV4-3 to TRBJ1-1, with 8 bases aligning to TRBD1. The clonotype originates from a human donor with aplastic anemia. The CDR3 is CASSQDRGPTEAFF. The CDR3 DNA sequence: TGCGCCAGCAGCCAAGACAGGGGGCCGACTGAAGCTTTCTTT.